This T cell receptor beta chain was retrieved from a study of blood T cell repertoires in COVID-19 (dated by TCRdb to 2020 to 2022). Background for the entire study: The collaborator samples originated in the United States, Italy and Spain and spanned the acute and convalescent phases of COVID-19. A de-identified subject ID, COVID-19 status, age in years and sex were almost always included in the sample metadata. HLA class I and class II types, where available, came from metadata supplied by the sample provider rather than from assay-based typing. The material from the prospective study consisted of cDNA or gDNA derived from T cells, B-cell-depleted T cells, or PBMCs. Deeply sampled blood TCRbeta repertoires from subjects exposed to, actively infected with, or recovered from COVID-19 were included in the dataset. Samples were obtained from the ongoing ImmuneRACE study (first 160 participants) and from some 1,300 subjects provided by 6 global collaborators. A freely available public database, intended as a resource for researchers studying the immune response to SARS-CoV-2, is where the repertoires were released. The investigation overall reported the following: The quantity of clinical and demographic metadata differed by source and by participant and was supplied without curation.

The immunoSEQ Assay, a bias-controlled multiplex PCR, was used to amplify TCRbeta CDR3 regions from genomic DNA. In the original analysis: Nucleated cell counts per sample were estimated from amplification of reference gene primers within the assay. To quantify the absolute abundance of each unique TCRbeta CDR3 rearrangement, sequence reads were collapsed and filtered. For each sample, productive Simpson clonality was calculated as the square root of Simpson's diversity index over productive rearrangements. Imported from immuneACCESS, the table was reduced by TCRdb to in-frame sequences with V and J called. These copies leave out some clones; in studies compared against another copy, an unresolved V gene accounts for under half, and the cause of the remainder is not known. That table is the source of V, J and clone size, and D and trimming were worked out from the DNA. This sample comprises some 120,000 clones, 75% to 85% of them detected only once. Of the sample, around an eighth falls within the top ten clones.

For this clone: The antigen it recognizes is unknown. No base-level quality is on record; no much larger clone is a single base apart.

The collaborating institutions used their own protocols to collect whole blood in K2EDTA tubes. For TCRbeta analysis, collaborators shipped samples as frozen whole blood, isolated PBMCs, or DNA extracted from either of those sample types. The junction shows trimming of 0 bases on V and 2 bases on J, and the gene matches do not reach 4 bases of it. Measured from the cysteine to the phenylalanine, the CDR3 is 15 residues long. Of the read, only the CDR3 DNA is kept; its 45 bases are in frame from base 1. Via the germline V gene, CDR1 is LGHNA and CDR2 YSLEER. The TCR was taken from a human donor in a cohort sampled during active COVID-19. The sequence links TRBV4-3 to TRBJ2-7; a stretch of 7 junction bases matches TRBD2. Sequencing was done on a sample of peripheral blood. The CDR3 reads CASSQDWEGPYEQYF. The nucleotides read TGCGCCAGCAGCCAAGATTGGGAGGGGCCCTACGAGCAGTACTTC.